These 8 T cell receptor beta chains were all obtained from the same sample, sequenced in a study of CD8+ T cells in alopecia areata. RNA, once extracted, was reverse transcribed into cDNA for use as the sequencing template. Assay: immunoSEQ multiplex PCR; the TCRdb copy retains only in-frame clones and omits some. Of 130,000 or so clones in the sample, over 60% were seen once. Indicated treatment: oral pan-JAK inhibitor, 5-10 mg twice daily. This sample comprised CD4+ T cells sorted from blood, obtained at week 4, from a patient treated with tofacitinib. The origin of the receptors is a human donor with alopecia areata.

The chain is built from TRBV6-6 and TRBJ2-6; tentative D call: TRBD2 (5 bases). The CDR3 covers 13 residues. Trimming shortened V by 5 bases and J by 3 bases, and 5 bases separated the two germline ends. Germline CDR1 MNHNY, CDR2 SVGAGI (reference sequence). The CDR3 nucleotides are TGTGCCAGCAGTGGACTTGGGGCCAACGTCCTGACTTTC. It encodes CASSGLGANVLTF.

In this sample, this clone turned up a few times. CDR3 in amino acids: CASSQEYEQYF. CDR3 nucleotides: TGTGCCAGCAGCCAGGAGTACGAGCAGTACTTC. The V call is TRBV7-2, the J call TRBJ2-7; D unresolved. Per the germline V gene, CDR1 is SGHTA and CDR2 is FQGNSA. Between the trimmed V and J ends, which lost 5 bases and 4 bases, there was a span of 6 bases. There are 11 residues in the CDR3. Together with reference TRBV7-2 and TRBJ2-7, the CDR3 gives the full variable domain: GAGVSQSPSNKVTEKGKDVELRCDPISGHTALYWYRQSLGQGLEFLIYFQGNSAPDKSGLPSDRFSAERTGGSVSTLTIQRTQQEDSAVYLCASSQEYEQYFGPGTRLTVT.

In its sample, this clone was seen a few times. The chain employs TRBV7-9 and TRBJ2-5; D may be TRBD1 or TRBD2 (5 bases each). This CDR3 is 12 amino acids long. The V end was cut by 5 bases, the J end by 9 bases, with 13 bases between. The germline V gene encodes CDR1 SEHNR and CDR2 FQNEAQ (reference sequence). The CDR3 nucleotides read TGTGCCAGCAGCAAGGGGTTGGGACCCCAGTACTTC. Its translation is CASSKGLGPQYF. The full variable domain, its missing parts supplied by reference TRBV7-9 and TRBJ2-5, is DTGVSQNPRHKITKRGQNVTFRCDPISEHNRLYWYRQTLGQGPEFLTYFQNEAQLEKSRLLSDRFSAERPKGSFSTLEIQRTEQGDSAMYLCASSKGLGPQYFGPGTRLLVL.

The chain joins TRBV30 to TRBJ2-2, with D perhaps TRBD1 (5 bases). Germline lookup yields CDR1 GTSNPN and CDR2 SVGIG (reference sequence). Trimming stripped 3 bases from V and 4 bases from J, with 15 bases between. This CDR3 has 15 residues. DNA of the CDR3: TGTGCCTGGAGGGGGCGGAACCCGACCACCGGGGAGCTGTTTTTT. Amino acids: CAWRGRNPTTGELFF.

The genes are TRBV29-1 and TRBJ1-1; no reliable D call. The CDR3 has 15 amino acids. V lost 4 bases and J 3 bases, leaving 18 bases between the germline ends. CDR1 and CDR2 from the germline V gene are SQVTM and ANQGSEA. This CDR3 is CSVGARYRVDTEAFF. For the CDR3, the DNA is TGCAGCGTTGGGGCCAGGTATAGGGTGGACACTGAAGCTTTCTTT.

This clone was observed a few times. Here the CDR3 reads CASTTPARDTQYF. CDR3 nucleotides: TGTGCCAGCACCACTCCTGCCAGGGATACGCAGTATTTT. J is TRBJ2-3 and V is TRBV28; D not resolved. Germline V gives CDR1 MDHEN, CDR2 SYDVKM. The CDR3 is made up of 13 amino acids. With 7 bases removed from V and 6 bases from J, the gap between germline ends came to 14 bases.

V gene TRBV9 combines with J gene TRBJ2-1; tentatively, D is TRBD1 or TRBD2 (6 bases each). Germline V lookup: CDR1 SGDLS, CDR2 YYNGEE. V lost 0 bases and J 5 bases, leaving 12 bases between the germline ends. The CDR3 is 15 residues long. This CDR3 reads CASSVGGGHNNEQFF. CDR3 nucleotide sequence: TGTGCCAGCAGCGTAGGAGGGGGGCACAACAATGAGCAGTTCTTC. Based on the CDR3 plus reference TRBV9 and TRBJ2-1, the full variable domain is DSGVTQTPKHLITATGQRVTLRCSPRSGDLSVYWYQQSLDQGLQFLIQYYNGEERAKGNILERFSAQQFPDLHSELNLSSLELGDSALYFCASSVGGGHNNEQFFGPGTRLTVL.

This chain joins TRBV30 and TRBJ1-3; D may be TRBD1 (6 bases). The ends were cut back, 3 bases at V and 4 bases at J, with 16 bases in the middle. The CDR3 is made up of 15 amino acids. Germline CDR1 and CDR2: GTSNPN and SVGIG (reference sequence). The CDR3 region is CAWRKRGGRGNTIYF. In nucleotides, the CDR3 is TGTGCCTGGAGGAAGAGGGGGGGCAGGGGAAACACCATATATTTT.